This section outlines one T cell receptor (beta chain) sequence together with its context. Its antigen is not known. These data originate in a study of graft-versus-host responses after intestinal transplantation. Study in general: The recipients all started with anti-thymocyte globulin induction and then took tacrolimus and steroids for 3 to 4 years.

Study observations and caveats: The marrow of recipients harbored GvH clones, and ileum or blood showed some of them first.

Tissue processing of the graft released intraepithelial and lamina propria lymphocytes from it. Germline values: CDR1 SGHRS, CDR2 YFSETQ. With V trimmed by 0 bases and J by 5 bases, 6 bases remained unmatched. The CDR3 is 16 amino acids. Here immunoSEQ multiplex PCR was the method, and the copy in TCRdb shows in-frame clones only, minus some. The data contain approximately 8,200 clones, roughly four fifths of them singletons. The TCR originated in a human patient who received an intestinal transplant, so some T cells may come from the graft donor. Sequencing used ileum tissue, obtained approximately 220 days after intestinal transplant. V and J are TRBV5-1 and TRBJ2-7; TRBD1 matches 12 bases. The CDR3: CASSLVSGTGGHEQYF. In nucleotides, the CDR3 is TGCGCCAGCAGCTTGGTCTCCGGGACAGGGGGCCACGAGCAGTACTTC.